This entry concerns a single TCR beta chain. CDR1 is MDHEN, CDR2 SYDVKM, per germline. CDR3 length: 19 amino acids. The ends lost 4 bases at V and 0 bases at J; junction bases unmatched: 9. This specimen comes from a study of blood T cell repertoires in COVID-19. TCRdb's table, derived via immunoSEQ multiplex PCR, lists solely in-frame clones and lacks some. The sample yields 100,000 to 150,000 clones, approximately 74% seen once. V is TRBV28 and J is TRBJ2-1; TRBD2 aligns across 13 bases. This TCR came from an elderly man with COVID-19, enrolled during active disease. Sequencing was carried out using peripheral blood. The CDR3 protein is CASSYPGLAGSPSYNEQFF. CDR3 DNA: TGTGCCAGCAGTTATCCGGGACTAGCGGGATCTCCCTCCTACAATGAGCAGTTCTTC.